This T cell receptor beta chain was profiled in a study of blood T cell repertoires in COVID-19. Overall study context: T cells, B-cell-depleted T cells, or PBMCs provided the cDNA or gDNA that served as material.

TCRdb keeps only in-frame clones here, not all; method: immunoSEQ multiplex PCR. This sample has approximately 250,000 clones, with nearly 90% found just once. Categorization into cohorts depended on clinical history that participants reported. Two negative PCRs, clearance, or symptom resolution had been documented for recovered Cohort 3 donors. Per the germline V gene, CDR1 is SNHLY and CDR2 is FYNNEI. The CDR3 consists of 14 residues. The ends were cut back, 7 bases at V and 2 bases at J, with 14 bases in the middle. Material for sequencing was PBMCs or T cells enriched from blood (not recorded which). The origin of this receptor is a woman under 40 who had recovered from COVID-19. J is TRBJ1-2 and V is TRBV2; D is unclear. The CDR3 protein is CASKEAVINYGYTF. The CDR3 DNA is TGTGCCAGCAAGGAGGCAGTTATCAACTATGGCTACACCTTC.